The 17 T cell receptor beta chains presented below share a single source sample, sequenced in a study of blood T cell repertoires in COVID-19. Clones were read by immunoSEQ multiplex PCR, and TCRdb kept only the in-frame ones, dropping some. The table lists 100,000 to 140,000 clones, approximately 90% of them singletons, with under 1.5% in the top ten. Source material: peripheral blood. These receptors came from a woman aged 25-40 years with acute or convalescent COVID-19.

The chain is built from TRBV20-1 and TRBJ1-3; 7 bases line up with TRBD1. CDR3 size: 14 residues. Per the germline V gene, CDR1 is DFQATT and CDR2 is SNEGSKA (reference sequence). The V segment lost 3 bases and the J segment 1 base; nucleotides outside the gene matches: 3. This CDR3 is CSASMGQSGNTIYF. In DNA form, the CDR3 reads TGCAGTGCTAGTATGGGACAGTCTGGAAACACCATATATTTT.

The rearrangement links TRBV27 to TRBJ2-7; D remains unclear. The germline V gene has CDR1 MNHEY and CDR2 SMNVEV (reference sequence). The CDR3 is made up of 13 amino acids. Trimming left V 6 bases short and J 3 bases short, with 12 bases between. CDR3 in amino acids: CASRRGAGYEQYF. The CDR3 region has the DNA TGTGCCAGCAGGAGAGGCGCCGGCTACGAGCAGTACTTC.

The chain couples TRBV11-2 to TRBJ2-5; TRBD1 aligns across 9 bases. The V and J ends lost 4 bases and 5 bases, in that order; junction bases with no gene match: 8. The germline V gene has CDR1 SGHAT and CDR2 FQNNGV. This CDR3 contains 15 residues. The DNA of the CDR3 is TGTGCCAGCAGCTCCGGGACAGGGAAGATGGAGACCCAGTACTTC. Translated, it gives CASSSGTGKMETQYF. Based on the CDR3 plus reference TRBV11-2 and TRBJ2-5, the full variable domain is EAGVAQSPRYKIIEKRQSVAFWCNPISGHATLYWYQQILGQGPKLLIQFQNNGVVDDSQLPKDRFSAERLKGVDSTLKIQPAKLEDSAVYLCASSSGTGKMETQYFGPGTRLLVL.

The chain joins TRBV9 to TRBJ1-6, with 7 bases identical to TRBD1. The V segment lost 0 bases and the J segment 6 bases; nucleotides outside the gene matches: 3. CDR3 size: 15 residues. The germline V gene has CDR1 SGDLS and CDR2 YYNGEE. This CDR3 is CASSVEGGRNSPLHF. The CDR3 region has the DNA TGTGCCAGCAGCGTAGAAGGGGGCCGTAATTCACCCCTCCACTTT.

This sequence joins TRBV10-3 and TRBJ2-1; 10 nucleotides line up with TRBD1. The V gene end was trimmed by 3 bases and the J gene end by 5 bases; junction bases not matched to a gene: 13. The CDR3 covers 18 residues. Germline V CDR1 and CDR2: ENHRY, SYGVKD. DNA of the CDR3: TGTGCCATCAGTGATAGAGTATCGGGACAGGGGACGCACAATGAGCAGTTCTTC. This gives the protein CAISDRVSGQGTHNEQFF.

The rearrangement uses TRBV27 and TRBJ2-3; TRBD1 agrees at 7 bases. Germline CDR1 MNHEY, CDR2 SMNVEV (reference sequence). The CDR3 contains 14 residues. CDR3 residues: CASRRDSFTDTQYF. CDR3 sequence (DNA): TGTGCTTCCCGTCGGGACAGCTTCACAGATACGCAGTATTTT.

This chain uses TRBV19 with TRBJ1-5; D uncertain. Trimming pared 3 bases from V and 3 bases from J, leaving 15 bases between. CDR3 length: 16 amino acids. Germline V gene data show CDR1 as LNHDA and CDR2 as SQIVND (reference sequence). CDR3 nucleotide sequence: TGTGCCAGTAGTATGAGTCAGGTTGCCGTCAATCAGCCCCAGCATTTT. Its translation: CASSMSQVAVNQPQHF. Filled out from reference TRBV19 and TRBJ1-5, the complete variable domain reads DGGITQSPKYLFRKEGQNVTLSCEQNLNHDAMYWYRQDPGQGLRLIYYSQIVNDFQKGDIAEGYSVSREKKESFPLTVTSAQKNPTAFYLCASSMSQVAVNQPQHFGDGTRLSIL.

This clone was found a few times. This sequence joins TRBV28 and TRBJ1-4; 8 bases are shared with TRBD1. The CDR3 sequence is 15 residues long. Germline lookup yields CDR1 MDHEN and CDR2 SYDVKM. V lost 4 bases, J lost 5 bases, and 6 bases stayed unmatched. The CDR3 DNA reads as TGTGCCAGCAGTTACTCAAGACAGGGGAATGAAAAACTGTTTTTT. As protein: CASSYSRQGNEKLFF.

The chain uses TRBV5-6 and TRBJ1-4, with D perhaps TRBD1 (5 bases). The CDR3 contains 13 residues. V was shortened by 4 bases and J by 8 bases, with 12 bases between the two germline ends. Germline CDR1 is SGHDT and CDR2 is YYEEEE. The CDR3, as DNA: TGTGCCAGCAGCGGAGGGGTACCAGAAAAACTGTTTTTT. Protein product: CASSGGVPEKLFF.

This clone was observed once. This sequence joins TRBV19 and TRBJ1-2; the D gene is possibly TRBD1 (6 bases). Germline V gene lookup returns CDR1 LNHDA and CDR2 SQIVND (reference sequence). The CDR3 loop spans 12 amino acids. V was pared by 7 bases and J by 8 bases, with 14 bases between. Here the CDR3 DNA reads TGTGCCAGTACCCGTGGACAGACGGGCTACACCTTC. This sequence encodes CASTRGQTGYTF.

The chain is built from TRBV30 and TRBJ1-1; TRBD1 agrees at 8 bases. The CDR3 is made up of 13 amino acids. The trim removed 5 bases at V and 5 bases at J, leaving 7 bases unmatched. Germline loops: CDR1 GTSNPN, CDR2 SVGIG (reference sequence). This CDR3 is CAWDRQGRTEAFF. In DNA form, the CDR3 reads TGTGCCTGGGACCGACAGGGGCGGACTGAAGCTTTCTTT.

This chain links TRBV9 with TRBJ1-6; TRBD1 might be the D (5 bases). This CDR3 has 14 residues. Germline V gene lookup returns CDR1 SGDLS and CDR2 YYNGEE. V lost 2 bases, J lost 6 bases, and 9 bases lay in between. CDR3 sequence (DNA): TGTGCCAGCAGCGTCAGGGTAACTAATTCACCCCTCCACTTT. The encoded protein is CASSVRVTNSPLHF. The full variable domain, rest sourced from reference TRBV9 and TRBJ1-6, is DSGVTQTPKHLITATGQRVTLRCSPRSGDLSVYWYQQSLDQGLQFLIQYYNGEERAKGNILERFSAQQFPDLHSELNLSSLELGDSALYFCASSVRVTNSPLHFGNGTRLTVT.

The J gene is TRBJ1-4, the V gene TRBV28; possible D gene TRBD1, 5 bases. CDR1 and CDR2 (germline): MDHEN, SYDVKM. This CDR3 comprises 16 residues. The ends were cut back, 7 bases at V and 0 bases at J, with 15 bases in the middle. CDR3: CASTPAAGSTNEKLFF. The CDR3 DNA follows: TGTGCCAGCACCCCTGCGGCAGGGTCAACTAATGAAAAACTGTTTTTT. Together with reference TRBV28 and TRBJ1-4, the CDR3 gives the full variable domain: DVKVTQSSRYLVKRTGEKVFLECVQDMDHENMFWYRQDPGLGLRLIYFSYDVKMKEKGDIPEGYSVSREKKERFSLILESASTNQTSMYLCASTPAAGSTNEKLFFGSGTQLSVL.

CDR3 sequence: CASSFARSTDTQYF. In nucleotides, the CDR3 is TGTGCCAGCAGCTTCGCCAGAAGCACAGATACGCAGTATTTT. V is TRBV5-6 and J is TRBJ2-3, with no clear D. V was clipped by 2 bases and J by 0 bases, with 7 bases between them. The length of the CDR3 is 14 residues. Germline assignment: CDR1 SGHDT and CDR2 YYEEEE.

J is TRBJ2-1 and V is TRBV6-5; 12 bases align to TRBD2. Trimming removed 5 bases from V and 8 bases from J; junction bases left unmatched: 7. This CDR3 spans 15 amino acids. The germline CDR1 and CDR2 sequences are MNHEY and SVGAGI. Here the CDR3 DNA reads TGTGCCAGCAGTAAGCTAGCGGGAGGGTTCCATGAGCAGTTCTTC. Residues: CASSKLAGGFHEQFF.

The count of this clone is one. The J gene is TRBJ1-1, the V gene TRBV29-1; no definite D call. Germline V lookup: CDR1 SQVTM, CDR2 ANQGSEA. The CDR3 extends over 13 amino acids. V lost 4 bases, J lost 0 bases, and 9 bases lay in between. CDR3: CSVAYQVNTEAFF. The CDR3 DNA sequence: TGCAGCGTTGCGTATCAGGTGAACACTGAAGCTTTCTTT. Full variable domain (outside the CDR3, taken from reference TRBV29-1 and TRBJ1-1): SAVISQKPSRDICQRGTSLTIQCQVDSQVTMMFWYRQQPGQSLTLIATANQGSEATYESGFVIDKFPISRPNLTFSTLTVSNMSPEDSSIYLCSVAYQVNTEAFFGQGTRLTVV.

The V and J genes are TRBV30 and TRBJ2-7; 9 bases line up with TRBD2. Germline V CDR1 and CDR2: GTSNPN, SVGIG (reference sequence). The CDR3 sequence is 15 residues long. The V and J ends lost 2 bases and 7 bases, in that order; junction bases with no gene match: 12. The CDR3 nucleotides read TGTGCCTGGAGTCTGGGACTAGCTCCCTCGTGGGAGCAGTACTTC. It translates to CAWSLGLAPSWEQYF.